These 6 T cell receptor beta chains were sequenced from one sample in a study of control samples from healthy donors and cancer patients. Assay used: immunoSEQ multiplex PCR; TCRdb lists only in-frame clones, some missing. The sample lists under 7,500 clones; approximately 81% were seen once. The sample comprised PBMCs. The receptors come from a man between 65 and 85 years old with lung cancer.

The chain recombines TRBV2 with TRBJ2-7; D uncertain. Trimming took off 1 base at V and 4 bases at J, with 14 bases between the two ends. CDR3 length: 15 residues. CDR1 and CDR2 (germline): SNHLY, FYNNEI. This chain's CDR3 is CASSEGEQNVYEQYF. DNA of the CDR3: TGTGCCAGCAGTGAAGGGGAACAGAATGTGTACGAGCAGTACTTC.

This clone is classed as large. The chain joins TRBV6-4 to TRBJ1-4; TRBD1 aligns across 9 bases. The CDR3 has 15 residues. Germline-derived CDR1 and CDR2 are MRHNA and SNTAGT. V trimming: 3 bases; J trimming: 3 bases; junction bases outside the gene matches: 2. The CDR3 sequence is CASSETGGPNEKLFF. The CDR3 bases are TGTGCCAGCAGTGAAACAGGGGGCCCTAATGAAAAACTGTTTTTT.

This rearrangement joins TRBV21-1 to TRBJ1-4; the D call TRBD1 from the table was never checked on the DNA. TRBV21-1 is deemed a pseudogene. The CDR3 has 16 amino acids. CDR3 sequence: CASRPGQGATNEKLFF. DNA of the CDR3: TGTGCCAGCAGGCCGGGACAGGGAGCAACTAATGAAAAACTGTTTTTT.

This chain joins TRBV7-2 and TRBJ1-2, with D perhaps TRBD1 (5 bases). Trimming removed 5 bases from V and 5 bases from J, with 18 bases in between. CDR1 SGHTA and CDR2 FQGNSA come from the germline V gene. The CDR3 is 15 residues long. CDR3 nucleotide sequence: TGTGCCAGCAGCCCAGACGTAGCGGCAGGGTATGGCTACACCTTC. Protein sequence: CASSPDVAAGYGYTF.

V and J are TRBV7-8 and TRBJ2-7, with unresolved D. Per germline, CDR1 SGHVS and CDR2 FQNEAQ. This CDR3 has 15 residues. The V end was cut by 1 base, the J end by 5 bases, with 15 bases between. For the CDR3, the DNA is TGTGCCAGCAGCTTAGTAGTAGGCTTATGGGACGAGCAGTACTTC. This translates into CASSLVVGLWDEQYF.

J is TRBJ1-2 and V is TRBV30; no clear D gene. CDR1 and CDR2 (germline): GTSNPN, SVGIG (reference sequence). V lost 0 bases, J lost 0 bases, and 8 bases lay in between. The CDR3 runs 14 residues. The CDR3 reads CAWSVNHANYGYTF. CDR3 coding DNA: TGTGCCTGGAGTGTAAATCACGCTAACTATGGCTACACCTTC. Full variable domain (rest looked up from reference TRBV30 and TRBJ1-2): SQTIHQWPATLVQPVGSPLSLECTVEGTSNPNLYWYRQAAGRGLQLLFYSVGIGQISSEVPQNLSASRPQDRQFILSSKKLLLSDSGFYLCAWSVNHANYGYTFGSGTRLTVV.